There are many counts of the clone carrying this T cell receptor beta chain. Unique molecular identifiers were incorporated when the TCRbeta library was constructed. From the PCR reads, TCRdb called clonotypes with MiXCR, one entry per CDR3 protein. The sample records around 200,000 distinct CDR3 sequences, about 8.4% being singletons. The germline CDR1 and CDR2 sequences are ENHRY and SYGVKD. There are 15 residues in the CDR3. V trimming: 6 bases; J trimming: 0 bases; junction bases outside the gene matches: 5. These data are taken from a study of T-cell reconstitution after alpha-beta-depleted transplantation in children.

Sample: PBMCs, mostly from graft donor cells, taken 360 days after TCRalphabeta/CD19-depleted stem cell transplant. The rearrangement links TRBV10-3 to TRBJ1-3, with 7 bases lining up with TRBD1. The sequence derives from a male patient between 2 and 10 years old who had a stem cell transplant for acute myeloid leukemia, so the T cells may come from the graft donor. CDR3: CAIRPGQSSGNTIYF. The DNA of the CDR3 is TGTGCCATCAGGCCGGGACAGAGCTCTGGAAACACCATATATTTT.